The clone carrying this T cell receptor (beta chain) showed up many times. Unique molecular identifiers had been added to the TCR beta cDNA libraries. In TCRdb, the PCR reads were re-called with MiXCR into one record per CDR3 protein. The sample has about 210,000 distinct CDR3 sequences, around 30% seen once. The entry originates in a study of post-analysis software for immune sequencing data. This sequence originates from a girl aged 2 to 17 with multiple sclerosis. The sequenced material came from blood.

CDR3: CASSYEREQYF. The DNA for the CDR3 is TGTGCCAGCAGTTACGAGCGCGAGCAGTACTTC. This chain joins TRBV6-6 and TRBJ2-7, with unresolved D. The germline V gene has CDR1 MNHNY and CDR2 SVGAGI (reference sequence). Trimming took off 2 bases at V and 6 bases at J, with 5 bases between the two ends. The CDR3 runs to 11 residues.